This T cell receptor (beta chain) was sequenced for a study of T cells after yellow fever vaccination. This clonotype was seen a few times. TCRdb re-called the 5' RACE reads with MiXCR, one entry per CDR3 protein. The profile shows hundreds of thousands of distinct CDR3 sequences, around an eighth of them singletons. Germline V gives CDR1 SGHTA, CDR2 FQGTGA. V shed 4 bases and J 0 bases; nucleotides not matched to a gene: 2. The CDR3 sequence is 14 residues long. The source of this sequence is a man in his thirties or forties who received the YFV17D yellow fever vaccine. The starting material was PBMCs, obtained on the day of the yellow fever booster vaccination. The chain is built from TRBV7-3 and TRBJ1-1; 7 nucleotides match TRBD1. In nucleotides, the CDR3 is TGTGCCAGCAGCTCGGACAGGCTGAACACTGAAGCTTTCTTT. Translating it yields CASSSDRLNTEAFF.